Listed below are T cell receptor beta chains from one sample, sequenced in a study of human T cells and chemical hapten exposure. TCRdb reanalysed the RACE reads using MiXCR and keeps one entry per CDR3 protein. This sample has approximately 60,000 distinct CDR3 sequences, with approximately 10% found just once. The sample in question was whole blood, obtained in connection with sensitization to the hapten diphenylcyclopropenone (DPC). These receptor sequences come from a woman aged 25 to 39 with alopecia areata. Some clones in this sample may be carry-over from other donors' samples. Each CDR3 is given with its conserved first and last residue. D genes are given only for firm matches. Clone size is not always given. Where it is, it says once, few, many or a class for expanded clones.

clone size: few; D gene: TRBD1; V gene: TRBV28; J gene: TRBJ1-3; CDR3 DNA: TGTGCCAGCAGTCCAACGGCCGGGACAGGATGGAAAAGGCATTTT; CDR3 protein: CASSPTAGTGWKRHF
clone size: .; D gene: .; V gene: TRBV11-2; J gene: TRBJ1-2; CDR3 DNA: TGTGCCAGCAGCTTAAGTCCGAGAGGAGACTATGGCTACACCTTC; CDR3 protein: CASSLSPRGDYGYTF
clone size: many; D gene: .; V gene: TRBV3-1; J gene: TRBJ2-1; CDR3 DNA: TGTGCCAGCAACCTAGGGGAGAGCTCCTACAATGAGCAGTTCTTC; CDR3 protein: CASNLGESSYNEQFF
clone size: few; D gene: .; V gene: TRBV7-2; J gene: TRBJ1-2; CDR3 DNA: TGTGCCAGCAGTTCTGACAGCAACTATGGCTACACCTTC; CDR3 protein: CASSSDSNYGYTF
clone size: .; D gene: TRBD2; V gene: TRBV7-2; J gene: TRBJ2-7; CDR3 DNA: TGTGCCAGCAGCATTAGCGGGAGCGCCATCTACGAGCAGTACTTC; CDR3 protein: CASSISGSAIYEQYF
clone size: many; D gene: TRBD2; V gene: TRBV14; J gene: TRBJ2-5; CDR3 DNA: TGTGCCAGCAGCCGTCGTAGCGGGGGGAACCAAGAGACCCAGTACTTC; CDR3 protein: CASSRRSGGNQETQYF
clone size: .; D gene: .; V gene: TRBV6-2/TRBV6-3; J gene: TRBJ2-7; CDR3 DNA: TGTGCCAGCAGTTATGGACCCACCTACGAGCAGTACTTC; CDR3 protein: CASSYGPTYEQYF
clone size: few; D gene: .; V gene: TRBV20-1; J gene: TRBJ2-7; CDR3 DNA: TGCAGTGCTAACAAGGGGGTCTACGAGCAGTACTTC; CDR3 protein: CSANKGVYEQYF
clone size: .; D gene: .; V gene: TRBV5-5; J gene: TRBJ1-3; CDR3 DNA: TGTGCCAGCAGCTTCTTTCTGTACACCATATATTTT; CDR3 protein: CASSFFLYTIYF
clone size: .; D gene: .; V gene: TRBV29-1; J gene: TRBJ2-3; CDR3 DNA: TGCAGCGTCCATCAAAGATCCGCAGATACGCAGTATTTT; CDR3 protein: CSVHQRSADTQYF
clone size: few; D gene: TRBD2; V gene: TRBV29-1; J gene: TRBJ2-7; CDR3 DNA: TGCAGCGTTGCCGGGCCCGGACTAGTAAGCTACGAGCAGTACTTC; CDR3 protein: CSVAGPGLVSYEQYF
clone size: few; D gene: .; V gene: TRBV7-2; J gene: TRBJ1-5; CDR3 DNA: TGTGCCAGCAGCGGAGGGGGACCCCGTAGGCAGCCCCAGCATTTT; CDR3 protein: CASSGGGPRRQPQHF
clone size: many; D gene: TRBD2; V gene: TRBV7-6; J gene: TRBJ2-1; CDR3 DNA: TGTGCCAGCAGCACAGTAGCGGGAGGGGGGTCTGAGCAGTTCTTC; CDR3 protein: CASSTVAGGGSEQFF
clone size: .; D gene: .; V gene: TRBV30; J gene: TRBJ2-7; CDR3 DNA: TGTGCCTGGAGGAACACGGACCGGCTCTACGAGCAGTACTTC; CDR3 protein: CAWRNTDRLYEQYF
clone size: .; D gene: .; V gene: TRBV28; J gene: TRBJ2-1; CDR3 DNA: TGTGCCAGCAGTCCCCAGGGGATCAGCTACAATGAGCAGTTCTTC; CDR3 protein: CASSPQGISYNEQFF
clone size: few; D gene: .; V gene: TRBV5-5; J gene: TRBJ2-7; CDR3 DNA: TGTGCCAGCAGCTTGACAGCGAGCTCCTACGAGCAGTACTTC; CDR3 protein: CASSLTASSYEQYF
clone size: few; D gene: TRBD1; V gene: TRBV18; J gene: TRBJ1-1; CDR3 DNA: TGTGCCAGCTCACCCGCCGGACAGGGGATGAACACTGAAGCTTTCTTT; CDR3 protein: CASSPAGQGMNTEAFF
clone size: few; D gene: .; V gene: TRBV6-2/TRBV6-3; J gene: TRBJ2-7; CDR3 DNA: TGTGCCAGCAGAGCCCCAGGGGACTACGAGCAGTACTTC; CDR3 protein: CASRAPGDYEQYF
clone size: many; D gene: .; V gene: TRBV6-5; J gene: TRBJ1-6; CDR3 DNA: TGTGCCAGCAGTTACACGGGAAATTCACCCCTCCACTTT; CDR3 protein: CASSYTGNSPLHF
clone size: few; D gene: .; V gene: TRBV6-5; J gene: TRBJ2-7; CDR3 DNA: TGTGCCAGCAGTTACTGGGGCTCCTCCTACGAGCAGTACTTC; CDR3 protein: CASSYWGSSYEQYF
clone size: .; D gene: .; V gene: TRBV11-2; J gene: TRBJ2-2; CDR3 DNA: TGTGCCAGCAGCACCAGTTCAGGGAACACCGGGGAGCTGTTTTTT; CDR3 protein: CASSTSSGNTGELFF
clone size: few; D gene: TRBD1; V gene: TRBV28; J gene: TRBJ2-7; CDR3 DNA: TGTGCCAGCAGGGGACAGGGCAACACCCTCTACGAGCAGTACTTC; CDR3 protein: CASRGQGNTLYEQYF
clone size: .; D gene: .; V gene: TRBV29-1; J gene: TRBJ2-2; CDR3 DNA: TGCAGCGTTGAATTAGGCCCAGGGTCAAACACCGGGGAGCCGTTTTTT; CDR3 protein: CSVELGPGSNTGEPFF
clone size: few; D gene: .; V gene: TRBV20-1; J gene: TRBJ2-3; CDR3 DNA: TGCAGTGCTAGGGAGCCCCCAGATACGCAGTATTTT; CDR3 protein: CSAREPPDTQYF
clone size: many; D gene: .; V gene: TRBV7-7; J gene: TRBJ2-5; CDR3 DNA: TGTGCTAGCAGCGCGACACAGGGCCCCGGGGAGACCCAGTACTTC; CDR3 protein: CASSATQGPGETQYF
clone size: .; D gene: .; V gene: TRBV6-2/TRBV6-3; J gene: TRBJ1-6; CDR3 DNA: TGTGCCAGCAGTTACCAGGATAATTCACCCCGCCACTTT; CDR3 protein: CASSYQDNSPRHF
clone size: many; D gene: TRBD1; V gene: TRBV28; J gene: TRBJ2-2; CDR3 DNA: TGTGCCAGCAGCGTCGACAGGGGAGGCATATCGAACACCGGGGAGCTGTTTTTT; CDR3 protein: CASSVDRGGISNTGELFF
clone size: few; D gene: .; V gene: TRBV12-3/TRBV12-4; J gene: TRBJ2-1; CDR3 DNA: TGTGCCAGCAGTTTAGGCCAGGCTTTTGGATTAGGTGAGCAGTTCTTC; CDR3 protein: CASSLGQAFGLGEQFF
clone size: .; D gene: TRBD2; V gene: TRBV5-4; J gene: TRBJ2-3; CDR3 DNA: TGTGCCAGCAGCATAGTAGCGGGGGGCCGTTTCGGTACGCAGTATTTT; CDR3 protein: CASSIVAGGRFGTQYF
clone size: once; D gene: .; V gene: TRBV29-1; J gene: TRBJ1-1; CDR3 DNA: TGCAGCACCCAATCCACGGGGGCTACGGGGACTGAAGCTTTCTTT; CDR3 protein: CSTQSTGATGTEAFF
clone size: .; D gene: TRBD1; V gene: TRBV7-9; J gene: TRBJ2-7; CDR3 DNA: TGTGCCAGCAGGAGACAGGGGACCTACGAGCAGTACTTC; CDR3 protein: CASRRQGTYEQYF
clone size: .; D gene: TRBD1; V gene: TRBV9; J gene: TRBJ1-3; CDR3 DNA: TGTGCCAGCAGCGGGGACAGGGACTCTGGAAACACCATATATTTT; CDR3 protein: CASSGDRDSGNTIYF
clone size: few; D gene: .; V gene: TRBV7-2; J gene: TRBJ2-7; CDR3 DNA: TGTGCCAGCAGCTTAGATGCCAGGACCTACGAGCAGTACTTC; CDR3 protein: CASSLDARTYEQYF
clone size: few; D gene: TRBD1; V gene: TRBV12-3/TRBV12-4; J gene: TRBJ1-2; CDR3 DNA: TGTGCCAGCAGTGCGACAGGGAGCTATGGCTACACCTTC; CDR3 protein: CASSATGSYGYTF
clone size: .; D gene: .; V gene: TRBV20-1; J gene: TRBJ1-4; CDR3 DNA: TGCAGTGCTAGACACCTTAGGGGAAACGAAAAACTGTTTTTT; CDR3 protein: CSARHLRGNEKLFF
clone size: .; D gene: .; V gene: TRBV12-3/TRBV12-4; J gene: TRBJ1-2; CDR3 DNA: TGTGCCAGCAGTTTAGTCGGCCATGGCTACACCTTC; CDR3 protein: CASSLVGHGYTF
clone size: few; D gene: .; V gene: TRBV4-1; J gene: TRBJ2-7; CDR3 DNA: TGCGCCAGCAGCCAAGCCCTTAACGGCCTTTACGAGCAGTACTTC; CDR3 protein: CASSQALNGLYEQYF
clone size: few; D gene: .; V gene: TRBV5-1; J gene: TRBJ2-1; CDR3 DNA: TGCGCCAGCAGCATCGATTTCTACAATGAGCAGTTCTTC; CDR3 protein: CASSIDFYNEQFF
clone size: few; D gene: .; V gene: TRBV5-1; J gene: TRBJ1-5; CDR3 DNA: TGCGCCAGCAGCGATGGTGGAGGGGATCAGCCCCAGCATTTT; CDR3 protein: CASSDGGGDQPQHF
clone size: few; D gene: .; V gene: TRBV6-2/TRBV6-3; J gene: TRBJ1-1; CDR3 DNA: TGTGCCAGCACGCCTGGGACTTTGAACACTGAAGCTTTCTTT; CDR3 protein: CASTPGTLNTEAFF
clone size: many; D gene: TRBD2; V gene: TRBV19; J gene: TRBJ2-1; CDR3 DNA: TGTGCCAGTAGTATAGGGACTAGCGTATACAATGAGCAGTTCTTC; CDR3 protein: CASSIGTSVYNEQFF